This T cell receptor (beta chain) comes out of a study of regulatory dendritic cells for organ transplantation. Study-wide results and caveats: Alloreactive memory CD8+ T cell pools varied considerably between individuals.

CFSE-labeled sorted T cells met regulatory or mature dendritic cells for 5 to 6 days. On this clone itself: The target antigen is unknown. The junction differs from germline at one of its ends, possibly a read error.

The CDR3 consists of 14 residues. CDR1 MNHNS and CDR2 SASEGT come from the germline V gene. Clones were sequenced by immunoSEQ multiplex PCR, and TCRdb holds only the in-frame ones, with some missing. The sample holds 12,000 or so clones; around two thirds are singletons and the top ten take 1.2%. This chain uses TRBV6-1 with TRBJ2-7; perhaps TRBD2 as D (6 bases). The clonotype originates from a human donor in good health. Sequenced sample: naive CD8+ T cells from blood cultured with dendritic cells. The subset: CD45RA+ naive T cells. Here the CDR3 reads CASNPGLKAYEQYF. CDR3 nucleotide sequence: TGTGCCAGCAACCCGGGACTCAAAGCCTATGAGCAGTACTTC.